The present T cell receptor (beta chain) was sequenced within a study of blood T cells in healthy people across ages. Germline V lookup: CDR1 MDHEN, CDR2 SYDVKM. This CDR3 has 18 residues. V lost 3 bases to trimming and J lost 4 bases; unmatched junction nucleotides: 12. Study-level results: Researchers judged that diversity estimates from one million T cells fell short of true values. Across the age range, TCR beta diversity per million T cells fell in a roughly linear way. The unsorted PBMCs prevented any conclusive comparison of naive versus antigen-experienced cells.

Donation came from healthy Caucasian individuals in Russia who were aged about 6 to 100. Worth noting for this clonotype: The antigen remains unidentified.

Primers used in a second PCR of about 7 to 12 cycles were a sample-barcoded 5' primer and a J-beta primer mix. In TCRdb, the 5' RACE reads were re-called with MiXCR into one record per CDR3 protein. The data show roughly 700,000 distinct CDR3 sequences, 20% to 30% seen once. The data were also submitted as part of a second study, on T cells of mothers and their children.

Specimen: blood. This sequence joins TRBV28 and TRBJ1-5; 10 nucleotides agree with TRBD1. This receptor was obtained from a boy between 5 and 17 years old in good health. CDR3 bases: TGTGCCAGCAGTTTCGTTCACCCGGGACAGGGGCTAAATCAGCCCCAGCATTTT. This gives the protein CASSFVHPGQGLNQPQHF.